This T cell receptor (beta chain) was sequenced for a study of chronic HIV infection and antiretroviral therapy. The ends were cut back, 4 bases at V and 2 bases at J, with 10 bases in the middle. There are 14 residues in the CDR3. Germline V gives CDR1 SGHKS, CDR2 YYEKEE (reference sequence). TCRdb processed the 5' RACE reads anew with MiXCR; each CDR3 protein has one entry. Among about 48,000 distinct CDR3 sequences listed, 19% were seen once. The source material was peripheral blood. This sequence was found in an adult who had HIV and had not received antiretroviral therapy, or was an uninfected healthy control (not recorded which). This chain uses TRBV5-5 with TRBJ1-5; the D is unclear. CDR3 in DNA: TGTGCCAGCAGCCGGGCAGTGGGCAATCAGCCCCAGCATTTT. It encodes CASSRAVGNQPQHF.